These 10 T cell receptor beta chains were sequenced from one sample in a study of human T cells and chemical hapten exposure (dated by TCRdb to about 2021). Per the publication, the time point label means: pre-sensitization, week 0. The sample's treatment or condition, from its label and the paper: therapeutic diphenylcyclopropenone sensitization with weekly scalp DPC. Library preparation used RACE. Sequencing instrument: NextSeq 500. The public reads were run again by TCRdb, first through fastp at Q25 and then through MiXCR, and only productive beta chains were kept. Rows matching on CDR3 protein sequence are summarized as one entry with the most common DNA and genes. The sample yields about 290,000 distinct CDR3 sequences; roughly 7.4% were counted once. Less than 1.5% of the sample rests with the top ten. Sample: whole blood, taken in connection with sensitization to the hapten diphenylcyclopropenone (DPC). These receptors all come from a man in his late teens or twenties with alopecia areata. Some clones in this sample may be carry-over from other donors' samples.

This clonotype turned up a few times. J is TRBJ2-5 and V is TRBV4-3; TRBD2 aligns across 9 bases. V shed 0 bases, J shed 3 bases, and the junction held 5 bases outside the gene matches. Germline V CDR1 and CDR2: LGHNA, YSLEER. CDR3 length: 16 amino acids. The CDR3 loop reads CASSQDWASGEETQYF. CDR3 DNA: TGCGCCAGCAGCCAAGATTGGGCTAGCGGGGAAGAGACCCAGTACTTC.

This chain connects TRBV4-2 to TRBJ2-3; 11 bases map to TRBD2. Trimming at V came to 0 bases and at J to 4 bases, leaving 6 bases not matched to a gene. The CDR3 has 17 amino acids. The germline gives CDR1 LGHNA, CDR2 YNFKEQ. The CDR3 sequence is CASSQDALAGGPDTQYF. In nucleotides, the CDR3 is TGTGCCAGCAGCCAAGATGCGCTAGCGGGGGGTCCAGATACGCAGTATTTT.

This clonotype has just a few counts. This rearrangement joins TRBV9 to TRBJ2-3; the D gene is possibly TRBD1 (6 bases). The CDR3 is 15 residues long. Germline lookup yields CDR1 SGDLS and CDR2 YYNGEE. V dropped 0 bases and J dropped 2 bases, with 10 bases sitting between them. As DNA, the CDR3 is TGTGCCAGCAGCGTAGGGGCAGGGGCCACAGATACGCAGTATTTT. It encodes CASSVGAGATDTQYF.

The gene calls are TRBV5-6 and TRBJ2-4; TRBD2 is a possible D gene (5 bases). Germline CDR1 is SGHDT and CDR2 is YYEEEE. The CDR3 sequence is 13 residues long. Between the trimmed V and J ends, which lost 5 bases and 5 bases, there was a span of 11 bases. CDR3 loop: CASSNAEENIQYF. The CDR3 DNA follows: TGTGCCAGCAGTAATGCGGAGGAAAACATTCAGTACTTC. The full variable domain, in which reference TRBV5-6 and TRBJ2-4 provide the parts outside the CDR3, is DAGVTQSPTHLIKTRGQQVTLRCSPKSGHDTVSWYQQALGQGPQFIFQYYEEEERQRGNFPDRFSGHQFPNYSSELNVNALLLGDSALYLCASSNAEENIQYFGAGTRLSVL.

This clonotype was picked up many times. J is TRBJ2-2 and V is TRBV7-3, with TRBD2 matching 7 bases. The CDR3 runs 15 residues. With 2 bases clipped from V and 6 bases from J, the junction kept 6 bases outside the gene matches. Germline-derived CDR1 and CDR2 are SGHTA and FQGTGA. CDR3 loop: CASSLAGVKAGELFF. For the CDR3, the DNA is TGTGCCAGCAGCTTAGCGGGGGTTAAAGCCGGGGAGCTGTTTTTT.

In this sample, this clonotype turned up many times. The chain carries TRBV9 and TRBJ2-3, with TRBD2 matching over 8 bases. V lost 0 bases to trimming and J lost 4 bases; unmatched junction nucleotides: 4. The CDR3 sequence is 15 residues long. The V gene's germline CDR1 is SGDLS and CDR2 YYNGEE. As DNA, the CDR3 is TGTGCCAGCAGCGTAGCCGGGGGGGCCTCAGATACGCAGTATTTT. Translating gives CASSVAGGASDTQYF.

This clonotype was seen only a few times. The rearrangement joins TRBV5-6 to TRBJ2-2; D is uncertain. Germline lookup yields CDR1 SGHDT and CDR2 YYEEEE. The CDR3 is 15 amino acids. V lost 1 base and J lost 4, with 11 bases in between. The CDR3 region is CASSLTGHGTGELFF. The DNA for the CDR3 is TGTGCCAGCAGCTTGACTGGGCACGGCACCGGGGAGCTGTTTTTT.

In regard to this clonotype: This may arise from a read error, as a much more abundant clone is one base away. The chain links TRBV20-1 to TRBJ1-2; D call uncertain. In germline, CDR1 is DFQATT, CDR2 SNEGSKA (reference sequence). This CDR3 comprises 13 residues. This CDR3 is CRAREDFTDGYTF. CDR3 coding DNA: TGCAGAGCTAGAGAAGACTTTACGGATGGCTACACCTTC.

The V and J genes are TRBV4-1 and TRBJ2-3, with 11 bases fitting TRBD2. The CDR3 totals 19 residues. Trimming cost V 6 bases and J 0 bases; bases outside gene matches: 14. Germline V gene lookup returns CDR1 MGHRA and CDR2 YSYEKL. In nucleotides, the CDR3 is TGCGCCAGCAGGCCTAGCGGGGGGCGGACGAAGCCAAGCACAGATACGCAGTATTTT. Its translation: CASRPSGGRTKPSTDTQYF.

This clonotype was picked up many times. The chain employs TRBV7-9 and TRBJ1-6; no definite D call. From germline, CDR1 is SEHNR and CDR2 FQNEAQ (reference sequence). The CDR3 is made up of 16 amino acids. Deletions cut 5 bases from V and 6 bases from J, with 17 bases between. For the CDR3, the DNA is TGTGCCAGCAGCCCCCCCCTAGCAGTTCCTAATTCACCCCTCCACTTT. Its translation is CASSPPLAVPNSPLHF. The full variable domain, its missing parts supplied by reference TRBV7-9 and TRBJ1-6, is DTGVSQNPRHKITKRGQNVTFRCDPISEHNRLYWYRQTLGQGPEFLTYFQNEAQLEKSRLLSDRFSAERPKGSFSTLEIQRTEQGDSAMYLCASSPPLAVPNSPLHFGNGTRLTVT.